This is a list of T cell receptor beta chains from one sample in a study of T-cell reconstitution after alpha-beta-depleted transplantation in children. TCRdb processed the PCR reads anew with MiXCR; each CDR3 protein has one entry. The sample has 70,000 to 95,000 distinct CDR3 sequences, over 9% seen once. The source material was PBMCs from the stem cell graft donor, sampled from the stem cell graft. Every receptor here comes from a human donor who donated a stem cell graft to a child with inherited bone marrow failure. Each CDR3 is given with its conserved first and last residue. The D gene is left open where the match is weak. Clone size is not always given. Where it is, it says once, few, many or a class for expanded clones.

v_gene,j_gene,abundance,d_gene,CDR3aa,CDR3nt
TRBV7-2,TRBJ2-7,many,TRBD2,CASSGRGLSYEQYF,TGTGCCAGCAGCGGGAGGGGACTCTCCTACGAGCAGTACTTC
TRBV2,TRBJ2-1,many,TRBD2,CASSVQTWLAGGIF,TGTGCCAGCAGCGTACAAACGTGGCTAGCGGGAGGAATCTTC
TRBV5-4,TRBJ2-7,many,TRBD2,CASSFRTSGGAATSEQYF,TGTGCCAGCAGCTTCCGGACTAGCGGGGGGGCCGCGACCTCCGAGCAGTACTTC
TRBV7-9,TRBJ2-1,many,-,CASMGAYNEQFF,TGTGCCAGCATGGGGGCCTACAATGAGCAGTTCTTC
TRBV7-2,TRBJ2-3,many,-,CASSLYGLPAGYETDTQYF,TGTGCCAGCAGCCTGTACGGCCTCCCGGCGGGGTACGAAACAGATACGCAGTATTTT
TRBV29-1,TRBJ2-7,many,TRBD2,CSAGGGEIDEQYF,TGCAGCGCCGGGGGGGGTGAAATCGACGAGCAGTACTTC
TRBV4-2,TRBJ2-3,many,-,CASSQIVRDTQYF,TGTGCCAGCAGCCAAATTGTTCGGGATACGCAGTATTTT
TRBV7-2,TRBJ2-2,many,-,CASSLVPSGELFF,TGTGCCAGCAGCTTAGTCCCGTCCGGGGAGCTGTTTTTT
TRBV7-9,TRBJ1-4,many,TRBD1,CASSSQGASEKLFF,TGTGCCAGCAGCTCACAGGGGGCTTCTGAAAAACTGTTTTTT
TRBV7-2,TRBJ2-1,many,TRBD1,CASSLVDRAGTYNEQFF,TGTGCCAGCAGCTTAGTAGACAGGGCGGGCACCTACAATGAGCAGTTCTTC
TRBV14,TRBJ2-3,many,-,CASSQAGATQYF,TGTGCCAGCAGCCAAGCGGGGGCCACGCAGTATTTT
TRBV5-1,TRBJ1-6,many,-,CASRVERDNSPLHF,TGCGCCAGCAGGGTCGAAAGGGACAATTCACCCCTCCACTTT
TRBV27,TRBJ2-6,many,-,CASSFAGTGANVLTF,TGTGCCAGCAGTTTCGCGGGAACCGGGGCCAACGTCCTGACTTTC
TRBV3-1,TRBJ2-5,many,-,CASSQDPSGLQYF,TGTGCCAGCAGCCAAGATCCTTCGGGCCTCCAATACTTC
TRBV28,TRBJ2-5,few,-,CASSLTPGAETQYF,TGTGCCAGCAGTTTAACTCCTGGGGCAGAGACCCAGTACTTC
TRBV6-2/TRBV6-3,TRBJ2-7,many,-,CASRVGGISYEQYF,TGTGCCAGCAGGGTCGGAGGGATCTCCTACGAGCAGTACTTC
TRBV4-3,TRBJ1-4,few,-,CASSQGGFEEKLFF,TGCGCCAGCAGCCAAGGGGGGTTCGAGGAAAAACTGTTTTTT
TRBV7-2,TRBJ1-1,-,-,CASSFGGGPEAFF,TGTGCCAGCAGCTTCGGGGGGGGCCCTGAAGCTTTCTTT
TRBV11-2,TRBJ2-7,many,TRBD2,CASSLDIVSGRAQYF,TGTGCCAGCAGCTTAGACATCGTTAGCGGGAGGGCGCAGTACTTC
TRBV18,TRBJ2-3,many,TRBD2,CASSSTSDTDTQYF,TGTGCCAGCTCATCGACTAGCGACACAGATACGCAGTATTTT
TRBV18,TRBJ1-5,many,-,CASSPGIDQPQHF,TGTGCCAGCTCACCAGGGATTGATCAGCCCCAGCATTTT
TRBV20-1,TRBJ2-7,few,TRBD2,CSATGTSSYEQYF,TGCAGTGCTACCGGGACTAGCTCCTACGAGCAGTACTTC
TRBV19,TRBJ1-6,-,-,CASSIGTALHF,TGTGCCAGTAGTATAGGCACCGCCCTCCACTTT
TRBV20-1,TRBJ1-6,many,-,CSARGNSPLHF,TGCAGTGCTAGGGGAAACTCACCCCTCCACTTT
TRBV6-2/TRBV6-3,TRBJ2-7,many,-,CASSYLNPGAYEQYF,TGTGCCAGCAGTTACCTCAATCCAGGGGCCTACGAGCAGTACTTC
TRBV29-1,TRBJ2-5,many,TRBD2,CSVSGAEETQYF,TGCAGCGTTAGCGGGGCCGAAGAGACCCAGTACTTC
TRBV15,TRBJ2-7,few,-,CATSRDRLAYEQYF,TGTGCCACCAGCAGAGATCGGCTTGCCTACGAGCAGTACTTC
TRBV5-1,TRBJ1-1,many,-,CASSPGDTMNTEAFF,TGCGCCAGCAGCCCTGGGGACACGATGAACACTGAAGCTTTCTTT
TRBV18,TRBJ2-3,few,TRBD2,CASSPRGGTSTDTQYF,TGTGCCAGCTCACCGCGGGGAGGGACTAGCACAGATACGCAGTATTTT
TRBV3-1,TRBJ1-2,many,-,CASSHNRYTF,TGTGCCAGCAGCCACAACAGGTACACCTTC
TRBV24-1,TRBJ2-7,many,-,CATSDFPGRVQYF,TGTGCCACCAGTGATTTCCCAGGGAGAGTGCAGTACTTC
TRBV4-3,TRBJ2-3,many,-,CASSLGGLFTDTQYF,TGCGCCAGCAGCCTAGGAGGCCTCTTCACAGATACGCAGTATTTT
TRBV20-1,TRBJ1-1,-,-,CSATTAFF,TGCAGTGCTACGACAGCTTTCTTT
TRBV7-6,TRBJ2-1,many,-,CASSQNNEQFF,TGTGCCAGCAGCCAAAACAATGAGCAGTTCTTC
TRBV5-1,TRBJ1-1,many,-,CASSSLENTEAFF,TGCGCCAGCAGCTCCCTTGAGAACACTGAAGCTTTCTTT
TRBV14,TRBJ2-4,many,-,CASSQELGAPPYIQYF,TGTGCCAGCAGCCAAGAATTGGGGGCCCCACCGTACATTCAGTACTTC
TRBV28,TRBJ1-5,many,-,CASSWISQPQHF,TGTGCCAGCAGTTGGATCAGTCAGCCCCAGCATTTT
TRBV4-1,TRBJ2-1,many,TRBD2,CASSQDRQRLGTSGRDEQFF,TGCGCCAGCAGCCAAGATAGGCAAAGATTGGGGACTAGCGGGAGGGATGAGCAGTTCTTC
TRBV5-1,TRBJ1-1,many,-,CASSLGGRTEHTEAFF,TGCGCCAGCAGCTTGGGGGGGAGGACAGAGCACACTGAAGCTTTCTTT
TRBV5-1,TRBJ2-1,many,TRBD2,CASSSTSGVGIEQFF,TGCGCCAGCAGCTCCACTAGCGGAGTGGGGATTGAGCAGTTCTTC
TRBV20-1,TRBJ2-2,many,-,CSARGEFGGELFF,TGCAGTGCTAGAGGGGAGTTTGGGGGGGAGCTGTTTTTT
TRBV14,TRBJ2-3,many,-,CASSQRQAEDTQYF,TGTGCCAGCAGCCAGAGACAGGCCGAAGATACGCAGTATTTT
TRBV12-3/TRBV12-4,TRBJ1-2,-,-,CASTVDSNNYGYTF,TGTGCCAGCACCGTCGACAGTAATAACTATGGCTACACCTTC
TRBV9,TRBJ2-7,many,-,CASSVGQGRGDEQYF,TGTGCCAGCAGCGTAGGTCAGGGGCGCGGGGACGAGCAGTACTTC
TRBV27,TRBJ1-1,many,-,CASSPQRNTEAFF,TGTGCCAGCAGTCCCCAACGGAACACTGAAGCTTTCTTT
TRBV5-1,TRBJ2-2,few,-,CASSLYNPGSTGELFF,TGCGCCAGCAGCTTATATAACCCGGGTTCCACCGGGGAGCTGTTTTTT
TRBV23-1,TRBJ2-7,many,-,CASTSPRGSSYEQYF,TGCGCCAGCACCTCCCCGAGGGGGTCGAGCTACGAGCAGTACTTC
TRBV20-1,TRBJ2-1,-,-,CSARAVGAYNEQFF,TGCAGTGCTAGAGCGGTGGGAGCCTACAATGAGCAGTTCTTC
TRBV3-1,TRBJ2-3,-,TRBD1,CASSYYRGQIDTQYF,TGTGCCAGCAGCTATTACAGGGGGCAAATAGATACGCAGTATTTT
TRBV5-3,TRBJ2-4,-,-,CCLGGAKNIQYF,TGTTGTCTTGGGGGAGCCAAAAACATTCAGTACTTC
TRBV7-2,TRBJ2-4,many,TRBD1,CASSSQGPGVGKNIQYF,TGTGCCAGCAGCTCACAGGGGCCTGGGGTAGGCAAAAACATTCAGTACTTC
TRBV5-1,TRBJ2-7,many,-,CASSLSPGSSYEQYF,TGCGCCAGCAGCTTGAGTCCAGGGAGCTCCTACGAGCAGTACTTC
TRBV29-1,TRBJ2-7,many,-,CSGGFGREQYF,TGCAGCGGGGGCTTCGGAAGGGAGCAGTACTTC
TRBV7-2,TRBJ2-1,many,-,CASSRRMMTPYNEQFF,TGTGCCAGCAGCCGCCGGATGATGACCCCCTACAATGAGCAGTTCTTC
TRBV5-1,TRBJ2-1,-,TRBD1,CASSLETGVHNEQFF,TGCGCCAGCAGCTTGGAGACAGGGGTCCACAATGAGCAGTTCTTC